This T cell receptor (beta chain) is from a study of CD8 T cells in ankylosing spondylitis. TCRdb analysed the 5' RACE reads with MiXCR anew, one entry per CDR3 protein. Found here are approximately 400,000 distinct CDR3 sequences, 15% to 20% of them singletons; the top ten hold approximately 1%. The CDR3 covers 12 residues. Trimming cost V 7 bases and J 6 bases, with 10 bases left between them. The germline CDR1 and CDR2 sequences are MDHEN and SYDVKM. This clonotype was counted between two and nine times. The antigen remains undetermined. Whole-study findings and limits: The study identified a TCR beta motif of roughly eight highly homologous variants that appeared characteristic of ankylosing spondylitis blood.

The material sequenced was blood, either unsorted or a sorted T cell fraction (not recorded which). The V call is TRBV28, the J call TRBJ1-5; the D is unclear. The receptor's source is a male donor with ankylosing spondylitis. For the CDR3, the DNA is TGTGCCAGCAATAGGGATCTTCAGCCCCAGCATTTT. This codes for CASNRDLQPQHF.